What follows are 23 T cell receptor beta chains derived from one specimen sequenced in a study of T cell changes during pregnancy in multiple sclerosis. TCRdb keeps only in-frame clones here, not all; method: immunoSEQ multiplex PCR. The repertoire holds 65,000 to 85,000 clones, with 92% as singletons. Sequencing used peripheral blood, obtained after pregnancy. The origin of the receptors is a female donor with multiple sclerosis, enrolled in a pregnancy study.

This clone appeared a few times. The chain couples TRBV28 to TRBJ2-7, with 8 positions matching TRBD2. The CDR3 is 14 residues long. Germline V gene sequence: CDR1 MDHEN, CDR2 SYDVKM. The V and J ends lost 5 bases and 2 bases, in that order; junction bases with no gene match: 5. The CDR3 nucleotides read TGTGCCAGCAGTCGAAGGACTAGCACCTACGAGCAGTACTTC. Its translation: CASSRRTSTYEQYF.

The chain couples TRBV18 to TRBJ2-1; 12 positions agree with TRBD2. With 0 bases clipped from V and 4 bases from J, the junction kept 1 base outside the gene matches. Germline V gives CDR1 KGHSH, CDR2 LQKENI. The CDR3 consists of 16 residues. The CDR3 is CASSPPTSGSYNEQFF. The CDR3 bases are TGTGCCAGCTCACCACCGACTAGCGGGAGTTACAATGAGCAGTTCTTC. The complete variable domain, with remaining parts taken from reference TRBV18 and TRBJ2-1, reads NAGVMQNPRHLVRRRGQEARLRCSPMKGHSHVYWYRQLPEEGLKFMVYLQKENIIDESGMPKERFSAEFPKEGPSILRIQQVVRGDSAAYFCASSPPTSGSYNEQFFGPGTRLTVL.

This chain's CDR3 is CASSPAGATDTQYF. Written as DNA, the CDR3 is TGTGCCAGCTCACCGGCGGGGGCCACAGATACGCAGTATTTT. The chain uses TRBV18 and TRBJ2-3; TRBD2 is a possible D gene (7 bases). This CDR3 contains 14 residues. The ends were cut back, 3 bases at V and 2 bases at J, with 9 bases in the middle. From germline, CDR1 is KGHSH and CDR2 LQKENI.

The chain joins TRBV6-4 to TRBJ2-2; 8 bases are shared with TRBD1. The germline gives CDR1 MRHNA, CDR2 SNTAGT. This CDR3 is built from 13 residues. The trim removed 6 bases at V and 5 bases at J, leaving 2 bases unmatched. CDR3 loop: CASRQGETGELFF. The DNA for the CDR3 is TGTGCCAGCAGACAGGGGGAAACCGGGGAGCTGTTTTTT.

The chain recombines TRBV6-1 with TRBJ2-7; 7 nucleotides align to TRBD1. V shed 5 bases, J shed 0 bases, and the junction held 4 bases outside the gene matches. The germline CDR1 and CDR2 sequences are MNHNS and SASEGT. The CDR3 length is 14 residues. CDR3 sequence: CASSRNRGSYEQYF. CDR3 bases: TGTGCCAGCAGTAGGAACAGGGGCTCCTACGAGCAGTACTTC.

This clone was counted a single time. The chain links TRBV2 to TRBJ1-2; D not certain. Germline CDR1 SNHLY, CDR2 FYNNEI. The CDR3 is made up of 14 amino acids. V was cut by 0 bases and J by 0 bases, with 5 bases left in between. The CDR3 spells CASSEARTNYGYTF. CDR3 nucleotides: TGTGCCAGCAGTGAAGCGCGAACTAACTATGGCTACACCTTC.

In its sample, this clone was seen once. The chain carries TRBV19 and TRBJ1-1, with D tentatively TRBD1 (6 bases). The CDR3 loop spans 13 amino acids. V gave up 6 bases and J gave up 1 base, with 9 bases separating them. Germline V gene lookup returns CDR1 LNHDA and CDR2 SQIVND (reference sequence). CDR3 nucleotides: TGTGCCAGTAGACGCAGGGGGAACACTGAAGCTTTCTTT. Its translation is CASRRRGNTEAFF.

The chain joins TRBV7-2 to TRBJ2-7; the match to TRBD1 covers 7 bases. V was clipped by 0 bases and J by 2 bases; unmatched bases: 4. The CDR3 consists of 15 residues. Germline CDR1 SGHTA, CDR2 FQGNSA. The DNA for the CDR3 is TGTGCCAGCAGCTTAGCAGGGACAGAGACCTACGAGCAGTACTTC. Translated: CASSLAGTETYEQYF.

The chain couples TRBV19 to TRBJ2-5; 13 positions agree with TRBD2. The length of the CDR3 is 15 residues. After removal of 5 bases from V and 5 bases from J, the junction contained 5 bases not matched to a gene. Germline V CDR1 and CDR2: LNHDA, SQIVND (reference sequence). This CDR3 reads CASSVPGLAGETQYF. CDR3 DNA: TGTGCCAGTAGTGTTCCGGGACTAGCGGGGGAGACCCAGTACTTC.

The chain is built from TRBV11-2 and TRBJ2-7; no reliable D call. V was cut by 2 bases and J by 2 bases, with 13 bases left in between. Germline CDR1 is SGHAT and CDR2 is FQNNGV. The CDR3 covers 15 residues. The CDR3 sequence is CASSLTPSGTYEQYF. The CDR3, as DNA: TGTGCCAGCAGCTTAACTCCATCAGGAACCTACGAGCAGTACTTC.

This clone was detected only a few times. The chain combines TRBV25-1 with TRBJ2-3; D is unresolved. CDR3 length equals 15 residues. The V end lost 1 base, the J end lost 1 base, and 9 bases lay between the germline ends. The germline gives CDR1 MGHDK, CDR2 SYGVNS. The CDR3 loop reads CASSESDGRTDTQYF. The DNA for the CDR3 is TGTGCCAGCAGTGAATCCGATGGCCGCACAGATACGCAGTATTTT. Filled out from reference TRBV25-1 and TRBJ2-3, the complete variable domain reads EADIYQTPRYLVIGTGKKITLECSQTMGHDKMYWYQQDPGMELHLIHYSYGVNSTEKGDLSSESTVSRIRTEHFPLTLESARPSHTSQYLCASSESDGRTDTQYFGPGTRLTVL.

The chain couples TRBV4-3 to TRBJ2-4, with unresolved D. The V end lost 0 bases, the J end lost 6 bases, and 15 bases lay between the germline ends. The CDR3 spans 16 residues. CDR1 and CDR2 from the germline V gene are LGHNA and YSLEER. The CDR3 nucleotides are TGCGCCAGCAGCCAAGACTCCAGTACGGGTGGAAACATTCAGTACTTC. This translates into CASSQDSSTGGNIQYF.

This chain links TRBV5-1 with TRBJ2-7; D might be TRBD2 (5 bases). V was cut by 0 bases and J by 3 bases, with 13 bases left in between. Germline CDR1 is SGHRS and CDR2 is YFSETQ. This CDR3 has 15 amino acids. Here the CDR3 DNA reads TGCGCCAGCAGCTTGGGTCGGGAATGGGTCTACGAGCAGTACTTC. As protein: CASSLGREWVYEQYF.

J is TRBJ2-7 and V is TRBV6-5; TRBD2 matches 10 bases. V was pared by 3 bases and J by 6 bases, with 5 bases of the junction left unmatched. The CDR3 is made up of 14 amino acids. The V gene's germline CDR1 is MNHEY and CDR2 SVGAGI. As DNA, the CDR3 is TGTGCCAGCAGTTATAGGACTAGCGGATCCGAGCAGTACTTC. This codes for CASSYRTSGSEQYF.

The J gene is TRBJ1-2, the V gene TRBV9; tentatively, D is TRBD1 (6 bases). The germline V gene has CDR1 SGDLS and CDR2 YYNGEE. Deletions cut 0 bases from V and 5 bases from J, with 11 bases between. The CDR3 is 14 residues long. The CDR3 nucleotides read TGTGCCAGCAGCGTAGCCGGACAGCAATATGGCTACACCTTC. It encodes CASSVAGQQYGYTF.

The chain has TRBV6-5 and TRBJ2-3; TRBD1 is a possible D gene (5 bases). Trimming shortened V by 6 bases and J by 1 base, and 8 bases separated the two germline ends. The CDR3 totals 13 residues. Germline loops: CDR1 MNHEY, CDR2 SVGAGI. CDR3 residues: CASSRRGTDTQYF. The CDR3 DNA reads as TGTGCCAGCAGCCGCAGGGGCACAGATACGCAGTATTTT.

This chain links TRBV6-6 with TRBJ2-7; TRBD1 is a possible D gene (6 bases). Germline-derived CDR1 and CDR2 are MNHNY and SVGAGI (reference sequence). Trimming removed 4 bases from V and 0 bases from J, with 13 bases in between. The CDR3 consists of 15 residues. CDR3 sequence: CASSSGQRYSYEQYF. The DNA for the CDR3 is TGTGCCAGCAGTTCTGGACAGCGTTACTCCTACGAGCAGTACTTC.

The chain couples TRBV28 to TRBJ2-6; D gene unclear. CDR1 and CDR2 (germline): MDHEN, SYDVKM. The CDR3 is 15 residues long. V gave up 4 bases and J gave up 0 bases, with 7 bases separating them. For the CDR3, the DNA is TGTGCCAGCAGTTCTGGAGACTCTGGGGCCAACGTCCTGACTTTC. Protein product: CASSSGDSGANVLTF.

The chain couples TRBV6-1 to TRBJ2-1; D perhaps matches TRBD2 (6 bases). This CDR3 spans 15 amino acids. Germline CDR1 and CDR2: MNHNS and SASEGT. V was trimmed by 6 bases and J by 3 bases, leaving 15 bases between them. The DNA for the CDR3 is TGTGCCAGCAGGGCGTTAGTGGGAGGCTACAATGAGCAGTTCTTC. It translates to CASRALVGGYNEQFF.

V and J are TRBV7-8 and TRBJ2-7; 10 bases are a match to TRBD1. V lost 2 bases and J lost 5; bases outside the gene matches: 6. Germline CDR1 and CDR2: SGHVS and FQNEAQ. The CDR3 sequence is 15 residues long. CDR3 nucleotides: TGTGCCAGCAGCTTACTCGGACAGGGGGTCCACGAGCAGTACTTC. This encodes CASSLLGQGVHEQYF.

This chain connects TRBV5-4 to TRBJ2-1, with TRBD1 matching 9 bases. The CDR3 sequence is 14 residues long. With V trimmed by 4 bases and J by 4 bases, 3 bases remained unmatched. The germline CDR1 and CDR2 sequences are SGHNT and YYREEE (reference sequence). Here the CDR3 DNA reads TGTGCCAGCAGCCCGGGACAGGGATACAATGAGCAGTTCTTC. Amino acids: CASSPGQGYNEQFF. The full variable domain, with the rest looked up from reference TRBV5-4 and TRBJ2-1, is ETGVTQSPTHLIKTRGQQVTLRCSSQSGHNTVSWYQQALGQGPQFIFQYYREEENGRGNFPPRFSGLQFPNYSSELNVNALELDDSALYLCASSPGQGYNEQFFGPGTRLTVL.

The V gene is TRBV29-1, the J gene TRBJ1-2; D call uncertain. The CDR3 runs 12 residues. V was pared by 6 bases and J by 3 bases, with 11 bases between. Germline V gives CDR1 SQVTM, CDR2 ANQGSEA. CDR3: CSVVPRDYGYTF. The CDR3 bases are TGCAGCGTGGTTCCCCGGGACTATGGCTACACCTTC. Complete variable domain (other parts from reference TRBV29-1 and TRBJ1-2): SAVISQKPSRDICQRGTSLTIQCQVDSQVTMMFWYRQQPGQSLTLIATANQGSEATYESGFVIDKFPISRPNLTFSTLTVSNMSPEDSSIYLCSVVPRDYGYTFGSGTRLTVV.

The chain joins TRBV2 to TRBJ1-2, with TRBD1 identical over 7 bases. V dropped 6 bases and J dropped 6; count of bases not matched to a gene: 10. Germline V gene lookup returns CDR1 SNHLY and CDR2 FYNNEI. This CDR3 has 14 residues. CDR3 amino acids: CASRGQGESDGYTF. The CDR3 DNA reads TGTGCCAGCAGGGGGCAGGGGGAGTCGGATGGCTACACCTTC.